This T cell receptor (beta chain) was obtained from a study of blood T cell repertoires in COVID-19. Deletions cut 3 bases from V and 2 bases from J, with 16 bases between. Germline CDR1 is SQVTM and CDR2 is ANQGSEA. The CDR3 runs to 15 residues. The table came from immunoSEQ multiplex PCR; TCRdb's copy has only in-frame clones and leaves some out. Here the sample spans some 140,000 clones, about 88% being singletons. This clonotype originated in a man aged 40-49 years with acute COVID-19. Material: PBMCs or T cells enriched from blood (not recorded which). The genes are TRBV29-1 and TRBJ2-5, with TRBD1 as a possible D gene (7 bases). The CDR3 DNA follows: TGCAGCGTTGAGATCCAGGGGGGATGGCAAGAGACCCAGTACTTC. This codes for CSVEIQGGWQETQYF.